The next 5 T cell receptor beta chains were all read from a single sample in a study of cytomegalovirus exposure and HLA in healthy donors. PCR involved 60 Vbeta and 13 Jbeta primers. Method: immunoSEQ multiplex PCR; TCRdb's copy keeps in-frame clones and lacks some. The sample includes 100,000 or so clones, about three quarters of them seen just once. Sequenced material: PBMCs. Receptors originate from a male donor in good health and CMV-seropositive.

J is TRBJ1-4 and V is TRBV10-3; D is unclear. Germline CDR1 reads ENHRY; CDR2 reads SYGVKD. V lost 7 bases, J lost 5 bases, and 11 bases lay in between. This CDR3 has 13 residues. The CDR3 nucleotides are TGTGCCATCACGCCAGGCCTAAATGAAAAACTGTTTTTT. It specifies CAITPGLNEKLFF.

This clone was counted once. V usage is TRBV4-2 and J usage is TRBJ1-4; 8 positions match TRBD1. CDR1 is LGHNA, CDR2 YNFKEQ, per germline. J lost 7 bases, V lost 4 bases, and 8 bases had no gene match. The CDR3 contains 15 residues. CDR3 DNA: TGTGCCAGCAGCCCCCCAGGGGGCCTTAGTGAAAAACTGTTTTTT. It codes for CASSPPGGLSEKLFF.

The CDR3 DNA is TGTGCCAGCAGCCAAGCTGGCGGTTCCTACGAGCAGTACTTC. Residues: CASSQAGGSYEQYF. This chain joins TRBV4-2 and TRBJ2-7; D gene ambiguous. CDR1 and CDR2 from the germline V gene are LGHNA and YNFKEQ. The V end lost 1 base, the J end lost 1 base, and 8 bases lay between the germline ends. The CDR3 loop spans 14 amino acids.

The V call is TRBV11-3, the J call TRBJ1-1; TRBD1 aligns across 7 bases. This CDR3 is 14 amino acids long. CDR1 is SGHNT, CDR2 YENEEA, per germline. V lost 5 bases and J lost 4; bases outside the gene matches: 7. This chain's CDR3 is CASSTARQGTEAFF. CDR3 nucleotide sequence: TGTGCCAGCAGCACAGCCCGACAGGGCACTGAAGCTTTCTTT.

CDR3 sequence reads: CAGGTPADYGYTF. The CDR3 DNA follows: TGTGCCGGCGGGACCCCGGCGGACTATGGCTACACCTTC. V usage is TRBV2 and J usage is TRBJ1-2; a possible D gene is TRBD1 (5 bases). This CDR3 region has 13 residues. Trimming shortened V by 11 bases and J by 3 bases, and 16 bases separated the two germline ends. The germline V gene has CDR1 SNHLY and CDR2 FYNNEI.